This T cell receptor beta chain was captured by sequencing in a study of shared clonotypes between healthy human individuals. Turning to the study itself: Each donor's CD8 memory used one plate, CD8 naive two, each CD4 subset three.

Looked up from germline, CDR1 is SGHRS and CDR2 is YFSETQ. V was shortened by 0 bases and J by 0 bases, with 8 bases between the two germline ends. This CDR3 is built from 15 residues. Whole-study results and caveats: Clonotype sharing across four donors was observed for roughly 5% of naive CD4 clonotypes. Some clonotypes were shared by all four sorted-subset donors, while others were not shared. The non-shared ones had lower generation probabilities than the shared ones.

Genomic DNA belonging to each subset was distributed in equal measure over several immunoSEQ plates. The protocol was immunoSEQ multiplex PCR, while the TCRdb copy is restricted to in-frame clones and leaves out a portion. This table has roughly 2.6 million clones, 85% to 95% appearing once. With regard to this clone: Antigen unknown. Other DNA sequences from this sample encode an identical CDR3 as well.

Sample: naive CD4+ T cells sorted from blood. Subset reported: CD45RA+ positively selected. This sequence was found in a man aged 18 to 35 in good health. The V and J genes are TRBV5-1 and TRBJ2-3; D is unresolved. The CDR3 here is CASSLATSSTDTQYF. For the CDR3, the DNA is TGCGCCAGCAGCTTGGCAACGTCTAGCACAGATACGCAGTATTTT.